This T cell receptor (beta chain) was identified in a study of T cell responses to AZD1222 COVID-19 vaccine. This CDR3 comprises 18 residues. Trimming took off 5 bases at V and 0 bases at J, with 22 bases between the two ends. Germline CDR1 is SGHTA and CDR2 is FQGNSA. A word on this clone: Its antigen is undetermined.

Generated by immunoSEQ multiplex PCR, the TCRdb table keeps only in-frame clones and is missing some. The table shows roughly 130,000 clones, with 80% to 90% occurring only once. Notes on the study in general: Reportedly, nearly half of unique spike TCRs recognized epitopes outside B.1.351/B.1.1.7 mutations.

The material sequenced was peripheral blood, taken on day 0 of AZD1222 vaccination. The chain employs TRBV7-2 and TRBJ1-1, with TRBD1 as a possible D gene (5 bases). This TCR was recovered from an adult in good health. The CDR3: CASSQRGAGTTMNTEAFF. DNA of the CDR3: TGTGCCAGCAGCCAACGAGGGGCAGGGACTACGATGAACACTGAAGCTTTCTTT.